This T cell receptor (beta chain) was profiled in a study of identical twins. Notes on the study in general: Out-of-frame alpha sequences common to twins were enriched for low generation probability. Rather than following the same donors, the conclusions depended on cross-sectional statistical analysis. Abundant beta clonotypes from cord blood bore fewer insertions; memory repertoires lacked this pattern.

TCRdb recomputed calls from the 5' RACE reads with MiXCR, one row per CDR3 protein. The sample lists more than 250,000 distinct CDR3 sequences; more than 6.5% were seen once. Germline assignment: CDR1 MDHEN and CDR2 SYDVKM. The CDR3 runs to 13 residues. Trimming pared 2 bases from V and 2 bases from J, leaving 7 bases between. This clonotype showed up many times. The antigen remains undetermined. Another study also made use of these data, one on yellow fever vaccine responses in identical twins.

The sequence was collected from a young woman in good health. Specimen: memory (CD45RO+) T cells sorted from blood. J is TRBJ2-7 and V is TRBV28; D gene ambiguous. The CDR3 nucleotides read TGTGCCAGCAGTTTAGAGCCCGCCTACGAGCAGTACGTC. It translates to CASSLEPAYEQYV.